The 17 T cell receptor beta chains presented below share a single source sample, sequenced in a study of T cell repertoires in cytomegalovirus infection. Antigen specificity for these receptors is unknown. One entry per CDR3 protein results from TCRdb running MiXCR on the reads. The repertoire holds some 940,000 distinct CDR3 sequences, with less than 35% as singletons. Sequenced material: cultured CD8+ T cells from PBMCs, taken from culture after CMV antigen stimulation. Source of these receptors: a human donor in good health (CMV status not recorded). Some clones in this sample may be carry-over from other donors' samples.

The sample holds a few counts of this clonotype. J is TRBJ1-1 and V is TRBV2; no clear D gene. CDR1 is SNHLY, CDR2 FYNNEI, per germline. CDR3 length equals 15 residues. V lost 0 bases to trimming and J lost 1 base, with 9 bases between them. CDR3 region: CASSEAPLPNTEAFF. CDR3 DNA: TGTGCCAGCAGTGAAGCCCCCCTCCCGAACACTGAAGCTTTCTTT.

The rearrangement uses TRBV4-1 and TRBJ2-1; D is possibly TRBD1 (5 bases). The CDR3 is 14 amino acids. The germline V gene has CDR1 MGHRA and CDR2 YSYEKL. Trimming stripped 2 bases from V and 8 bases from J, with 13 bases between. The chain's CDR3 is CASSQTDTFDEQFF. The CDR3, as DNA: TGCGCCAGCAGCCAAACGGACACTTTCGATGAGCAGTTCTTC.

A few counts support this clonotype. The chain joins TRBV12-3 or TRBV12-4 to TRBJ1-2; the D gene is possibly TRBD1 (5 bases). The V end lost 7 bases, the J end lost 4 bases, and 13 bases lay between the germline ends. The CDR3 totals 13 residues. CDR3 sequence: CASTKGLPYGYTF. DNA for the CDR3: TGTGCCAGCACCAAGGGACTGCCCTATGGCTACACCTTC.

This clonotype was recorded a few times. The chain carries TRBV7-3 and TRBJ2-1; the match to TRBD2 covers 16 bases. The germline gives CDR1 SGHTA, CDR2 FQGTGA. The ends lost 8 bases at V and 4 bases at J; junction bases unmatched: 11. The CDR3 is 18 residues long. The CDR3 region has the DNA TGTGCCAGCGCTGGGGAAGGGACTAGCGGGGGGGATTACAATGAGCAGTTCTTC. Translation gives CASAGEGTSGGDYNEQFF.

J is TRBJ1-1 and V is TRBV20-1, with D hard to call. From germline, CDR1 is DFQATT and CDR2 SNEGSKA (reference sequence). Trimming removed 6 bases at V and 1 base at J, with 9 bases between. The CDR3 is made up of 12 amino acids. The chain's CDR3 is CSAPTENTEAFF. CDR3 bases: TGCAGTGCCCCGACCGAGAACACTGAAGCTTTCTTT.

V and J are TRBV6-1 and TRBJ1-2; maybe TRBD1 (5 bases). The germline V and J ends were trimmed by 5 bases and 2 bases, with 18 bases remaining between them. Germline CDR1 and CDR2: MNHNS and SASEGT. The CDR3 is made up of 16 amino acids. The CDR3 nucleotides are TGTGCCAGCAGTTTCTCCCCCCGACAGCCGAACTATGGCTACACCTTC. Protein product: CASSFSPRQPNYGYTF.

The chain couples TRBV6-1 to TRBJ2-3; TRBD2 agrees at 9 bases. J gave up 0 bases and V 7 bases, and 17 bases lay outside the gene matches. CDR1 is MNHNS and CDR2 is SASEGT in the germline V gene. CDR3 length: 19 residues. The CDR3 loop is CASTPSRVAGDSSTDTQYF. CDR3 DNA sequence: TGTGCCAGCACCCCCTCACGGGTAGCGGGGGACTCTAGCACAGATACGCAGTATTTT.

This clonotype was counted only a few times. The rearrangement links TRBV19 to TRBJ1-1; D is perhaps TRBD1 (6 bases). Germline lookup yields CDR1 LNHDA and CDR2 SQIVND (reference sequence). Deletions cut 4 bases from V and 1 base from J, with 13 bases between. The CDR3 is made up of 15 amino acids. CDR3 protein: CASSNLGRGNTEAFF. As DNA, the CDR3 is TGTGCCAGTAGTAACTTGGGCAGGGGGAACACTGAAGCTTTCTTT.

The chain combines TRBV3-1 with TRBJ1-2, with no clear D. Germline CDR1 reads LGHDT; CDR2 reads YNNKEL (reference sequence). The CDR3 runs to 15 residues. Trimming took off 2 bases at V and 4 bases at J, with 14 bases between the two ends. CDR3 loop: CASSQPWLGSYGYTF. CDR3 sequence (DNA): TGTGCCAGCAGCCAACCTTGGCTGGGAAGCTATGGCTACACCTTC.

The CDR3 protein is CASSDERDRVLGYTF. As DNA, the CDR3 is TGTGCCAGCAGCGACGAACGGGACAGGGTTTTAGGCTACACCTTC. The chain recombines TRBV7-2 with TRBJ1-2; 9 nucleotides agree with TRBD1. The CDR3 is 15 residues long. V dropped 5 bases and J dropped 8; count of bases not matched to a gene: 12. Per germline, CDR1 SGHTA and CDR2 FQGNSA.

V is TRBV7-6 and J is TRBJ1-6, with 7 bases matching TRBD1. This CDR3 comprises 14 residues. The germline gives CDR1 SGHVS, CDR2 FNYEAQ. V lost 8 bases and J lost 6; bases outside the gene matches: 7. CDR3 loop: CASWTGRVNSPLHF. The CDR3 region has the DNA TGTGCCAGCTGGACAGGACGAGTTAATTCACCCCTCCACTTT.

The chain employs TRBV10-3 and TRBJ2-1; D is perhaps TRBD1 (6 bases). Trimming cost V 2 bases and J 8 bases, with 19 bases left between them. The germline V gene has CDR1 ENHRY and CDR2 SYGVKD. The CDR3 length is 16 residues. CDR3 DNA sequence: TGTGCCATCAGTGAGACACCGGGACACCCCAGTCATGAGCAGTTCTTC. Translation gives CAISETPGHPSHEQFF.

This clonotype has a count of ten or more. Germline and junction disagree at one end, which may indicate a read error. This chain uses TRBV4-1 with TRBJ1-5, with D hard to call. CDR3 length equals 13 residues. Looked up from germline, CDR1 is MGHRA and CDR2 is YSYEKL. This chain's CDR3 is CASSQDSNQPQHF. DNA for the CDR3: TGTGCCAGCAGCCAGGATAGCAATCAGCCCCAGCATTTT.

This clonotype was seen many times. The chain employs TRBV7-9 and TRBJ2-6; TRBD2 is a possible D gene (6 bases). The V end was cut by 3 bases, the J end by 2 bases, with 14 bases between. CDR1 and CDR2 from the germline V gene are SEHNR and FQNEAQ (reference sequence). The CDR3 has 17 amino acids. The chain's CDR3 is CASSLTSREAGANVLTF. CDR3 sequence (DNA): TGTGCCAGCAGCTTGACCTCCAGGGAGGCTGGGGCCAACGTCCTGACTTTC.

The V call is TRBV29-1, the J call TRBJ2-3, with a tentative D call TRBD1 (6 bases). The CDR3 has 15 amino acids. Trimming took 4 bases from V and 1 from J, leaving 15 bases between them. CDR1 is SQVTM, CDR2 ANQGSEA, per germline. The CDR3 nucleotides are TGCAGCGTTGTACCCCACAGGGTGGGCACAGATACGCAGTATTTT. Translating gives CSVVPHRVGTDTQYF.

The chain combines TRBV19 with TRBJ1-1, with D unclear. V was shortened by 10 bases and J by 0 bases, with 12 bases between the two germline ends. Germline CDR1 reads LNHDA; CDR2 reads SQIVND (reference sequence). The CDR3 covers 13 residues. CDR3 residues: CAISWGLNTEAFF. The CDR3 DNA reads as TGTGCCATCTCGTGGGGTCTGAACACTGAAGCTTTCTTT.

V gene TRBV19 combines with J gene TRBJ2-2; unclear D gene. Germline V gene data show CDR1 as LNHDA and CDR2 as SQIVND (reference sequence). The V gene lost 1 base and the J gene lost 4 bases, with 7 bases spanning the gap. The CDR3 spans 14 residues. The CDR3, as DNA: TGTGCCAGTAGTATAGGGTCGGTCACCGGGGAGCTGTTTTTT. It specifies CASSIGSVTGELFF.